One sample yielded the 7 T cell receptor beta chains listed below, sequenced in a study of T cells after yellow fever vaccination. TCRdb fed the 5' RACE reads into MiXCR, producing one record per CDR3 protein. The sample records under 150,000 distinct CDR3 sequences, 7.7% being singletons. The sequences come from CD4+ T cells sorted from PBMCs, collected 5 days after the yellow fever booster vaccination. The receptors were gathered from a man aged 30 to 45 who received the YFV17D yellow fever vaccine.

This clonotype showed up many times. The rearrangement uses TRBV2 and TRBJ2-2, with D possibly being TRBD2 (5 bases). Germline V gene sequence: CDR1 SNHLY, CDR2 FYNNEI. Between the trimmed V and J ends, which lost 4 bases and 6 bases, there was a span of 15 bases. The CDR3 has 15 residues. DNA for the CDR3: TGTGCCAGCAGTGCTAGCCCCGTGTTCCCCGGGGAGCTGTTTTTT. Amino acid sequence: CASSASPVFPGELFF.

Many counts were recorded for this clonotype. CDR3: CASSFPERDEQFF. CDR3 nucleotides: TGTGCCAGCAGCTTTCCAGAGAGGGATGAGCAGTTCTTC. J is TRBJ2-1 and V is TRBV11-2; D may be TRBD2 (5 bases). Trimming took off 3 bases at V and 8 bases at J, with 11 bases between the two ends. The germline V gene has CDR1 SGHAT and CDR2 FQNNGV. This CDR3 spans 13 amino acids. Full variable domain (remainder filled in from reference TRBV11-2 and TRBJ2-1): EAGVAQSPRYKIIEKRQSVAFWCNPISGHATLYWYQQILGQGPKLLIQFQNNGVVDDSQLPKDRFSAERLKGVDSTLKIQPAKLEDSAVYLCASSFPERDEQFFGPGTRLTVL.

This clonotype was seen repeatedly, ten times or more. The J gene is TRBJ2-1, the V gene TRBV25-1, with a weak D call TRBD2 (5 bases). Per germline, CDR1 MGHDK and CDR2 SYGVNS. This CDR3 is 15 amino acids long. Between the trimmed V and J ends, which lost 3 bases and 9 bases, there was a span of 18 bases. The CDR3 DNA reads as TGTGCCAGCAGTGACGGACTTTACCGCTCAAGTGAGCAGTTCTTC. As protein: CASSDGLYRSSEQFF.

This clonotype was counted ten times or more. The chain is built from TRBV6-5 and TRBJ2-7; D is tentatively TRBD1 or TRBD2 (5 bases each). The CDR3 is 15 residues long. V was trimmed by 2 bases and J by 3 bases, leaving 14 bases between them. The germline CDR1 and CDR2 sequences are MNHEY and SVGAGI. The CDR3 sequence is CASSYRGGMGYEQYF. The DNA of the CDR3 is TGTGCCAGCAGTTACCGTGGGGGAATGGGCTACGAGCAGTACTTC.

The sample holds many counts of this clonotype. The chain is built from TRBV10-3 and TRBJ2-3; D may correspond to TRBD1 or TRBD2 (5 bases each). Germline assignment: CDR1 ENHRY and CDR2 SYGVKD. Trimming shortened V by 4 bases and J by 5 bases, and 10 bases separated the two germline ends. The CDR3 is made up of 13 amino acids. The chain's CDR3 is CAISAGTRDTQYF. CDR3 nucleotides: TGTGCCATCAGTGCCGGGACCAGAGATACGCAGTATTTT.

This clonotype was recorded at least ten times. The chain links TRBV18 to TRBJ2-3, with D hard to call. V lost 2 bases, J lost 2 bases, and 17 bases lay in between. Germline V CDR1 and CDR2: KGHSH, LQKENI. The CDR3 extends over 17 amino acids. CDR3 protein: CASSPSLLPHTTDTQYF. Written as DNA, the CDR3 is TGTGCCAGCTCACCATCTTTATTGCCTCATACCACAGATACGCAGTATTTT.

This chain uses TRBV4-3 with TRBJ2-1, with TRBD2 identical over 13 bases. CDR3 length equals 18 residues. The V and J ends lost 3 bases and 8 bases, in that order; junction bases with no gene match: 13. CDR1 and CDR2 (germline): LGHNA, YSLEER. DNA of the CDR3: TGCGCCAGCAGCCACCCGCGGAGGACTAGCGGGAGTCGGGATGAGCAGTTCTTC. Translating it yields CASSHPRRTSGSRDEQFF.